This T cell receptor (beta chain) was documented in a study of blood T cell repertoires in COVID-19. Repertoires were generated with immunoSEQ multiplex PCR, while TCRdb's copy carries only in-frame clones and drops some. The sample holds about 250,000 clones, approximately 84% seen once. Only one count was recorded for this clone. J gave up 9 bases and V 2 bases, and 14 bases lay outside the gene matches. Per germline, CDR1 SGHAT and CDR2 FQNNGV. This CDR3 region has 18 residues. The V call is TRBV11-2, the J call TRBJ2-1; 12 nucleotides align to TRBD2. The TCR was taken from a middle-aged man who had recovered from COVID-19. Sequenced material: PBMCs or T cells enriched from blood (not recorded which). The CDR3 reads CASSLRGVTSGRYGEQFF. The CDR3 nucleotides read TGTGCCAGCAGCTTACGGGGGGTGACTAGCGGGAGATACGGTGAGCAGTTCTTC.